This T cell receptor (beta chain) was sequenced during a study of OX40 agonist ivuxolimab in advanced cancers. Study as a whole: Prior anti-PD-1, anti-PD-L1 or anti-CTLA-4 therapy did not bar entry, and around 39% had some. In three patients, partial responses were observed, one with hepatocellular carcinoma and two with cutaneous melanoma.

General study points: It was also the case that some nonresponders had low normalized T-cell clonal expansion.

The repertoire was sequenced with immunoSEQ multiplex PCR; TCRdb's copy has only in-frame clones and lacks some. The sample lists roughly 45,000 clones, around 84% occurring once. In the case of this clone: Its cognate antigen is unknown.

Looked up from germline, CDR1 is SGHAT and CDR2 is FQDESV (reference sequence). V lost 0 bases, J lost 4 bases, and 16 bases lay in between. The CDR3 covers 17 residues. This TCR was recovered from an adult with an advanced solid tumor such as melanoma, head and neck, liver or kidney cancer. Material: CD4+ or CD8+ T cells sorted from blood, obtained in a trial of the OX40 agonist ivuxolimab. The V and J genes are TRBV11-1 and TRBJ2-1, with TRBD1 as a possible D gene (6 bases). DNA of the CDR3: TGTGCCAGCAGCTTAGCGAGGGGACAACTCTCTTACAATGAGCAGTTCTTC. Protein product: CASSLARGQLSYNEQFF.